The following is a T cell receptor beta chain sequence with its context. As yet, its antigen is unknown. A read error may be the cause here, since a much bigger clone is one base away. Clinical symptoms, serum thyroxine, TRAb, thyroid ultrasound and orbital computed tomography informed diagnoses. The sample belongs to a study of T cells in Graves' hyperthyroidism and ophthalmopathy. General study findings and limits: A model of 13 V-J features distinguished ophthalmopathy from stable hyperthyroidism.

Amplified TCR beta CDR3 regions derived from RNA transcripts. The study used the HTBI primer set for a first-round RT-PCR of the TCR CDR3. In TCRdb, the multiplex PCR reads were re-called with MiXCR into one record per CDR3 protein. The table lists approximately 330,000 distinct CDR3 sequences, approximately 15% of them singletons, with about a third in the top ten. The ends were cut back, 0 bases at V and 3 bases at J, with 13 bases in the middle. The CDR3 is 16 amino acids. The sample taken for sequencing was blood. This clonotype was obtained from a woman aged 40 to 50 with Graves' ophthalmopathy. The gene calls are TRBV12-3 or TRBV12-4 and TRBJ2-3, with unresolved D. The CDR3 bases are TGTGCCAGCAGTTTAGCCGCCCGCGTGTCAACAGATACGCAGTATTTT. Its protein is CASSLAARVSTDTQYF.